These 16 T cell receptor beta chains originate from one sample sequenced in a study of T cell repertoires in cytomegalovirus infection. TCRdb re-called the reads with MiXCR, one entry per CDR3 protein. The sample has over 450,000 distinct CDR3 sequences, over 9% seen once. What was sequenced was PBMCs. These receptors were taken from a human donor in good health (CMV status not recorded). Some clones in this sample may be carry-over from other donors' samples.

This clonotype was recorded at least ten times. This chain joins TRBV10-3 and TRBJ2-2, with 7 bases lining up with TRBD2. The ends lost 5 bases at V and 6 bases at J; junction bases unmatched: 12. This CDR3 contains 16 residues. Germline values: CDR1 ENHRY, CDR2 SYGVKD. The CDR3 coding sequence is TGTGCCATCAGTTTGAGGGAGGGACTACCTCCCGGGGAGCTGTTTTTT. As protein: CAISLREGLPPGELFF.

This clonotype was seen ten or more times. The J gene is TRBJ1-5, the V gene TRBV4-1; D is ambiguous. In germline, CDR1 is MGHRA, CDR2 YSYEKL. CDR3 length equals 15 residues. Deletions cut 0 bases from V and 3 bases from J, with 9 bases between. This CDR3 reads CASSQDLSYNQPQHF. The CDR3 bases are TGCGCCAGCAGCCAAGATCTAAGCTACAATCAGCCCCAGCATTTT.

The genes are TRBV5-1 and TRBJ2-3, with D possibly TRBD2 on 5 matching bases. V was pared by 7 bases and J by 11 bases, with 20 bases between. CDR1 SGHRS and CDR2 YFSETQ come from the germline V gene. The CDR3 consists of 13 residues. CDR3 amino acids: CASGADAEVKQYF. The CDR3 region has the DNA TGCGCCAGCGGAGCGGACGCCGAGGTTAAGCAGTATTTT.

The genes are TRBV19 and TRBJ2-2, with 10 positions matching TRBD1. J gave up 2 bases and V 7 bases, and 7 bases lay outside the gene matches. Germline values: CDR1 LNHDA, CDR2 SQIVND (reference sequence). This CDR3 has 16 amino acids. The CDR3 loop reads CASTSDRGLNTGELFF. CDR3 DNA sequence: TGTGCCAGTACGAGTGACAGGGGGCTTAACACCGGGGAGCTGTTTTTT.

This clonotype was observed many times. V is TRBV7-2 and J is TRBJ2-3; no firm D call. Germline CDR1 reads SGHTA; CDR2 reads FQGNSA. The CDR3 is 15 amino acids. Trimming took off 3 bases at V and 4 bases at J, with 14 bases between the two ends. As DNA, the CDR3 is TGTGCCAGCAGCTTGGTGATAGGCGTTTCAGATACGCAGTATTTT. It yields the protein CASSLVIGVSDTQYF.

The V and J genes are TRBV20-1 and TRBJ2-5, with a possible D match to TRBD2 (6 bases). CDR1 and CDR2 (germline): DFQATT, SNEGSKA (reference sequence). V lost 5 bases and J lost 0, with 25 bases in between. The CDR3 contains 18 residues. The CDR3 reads CSALGGGGGGLYQETQYF. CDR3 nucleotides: TGCAGTGCTCTCGGGGGTGGTGGCGGCGGACTGTACCAAGAGACCCAGTACTTC.

The CDR3 here is CATSRDLKPMSDQPQHF. Here the CDR3 DNA reads TGTGCCACCAGCAGAGATCTAAAACCAATGAGCGATCAGCCCCAGCATTTT. V and J are TRBV15 and TRBJ1-5, with D unresolved. V lost 0 bases to trimming and J lost 5 bases, with 17 bases between them. The CDR3 totals 17 residues. Germline V gene data show CDR1 as LNHNV and CDR2 as YYDKDF (reference sequence).

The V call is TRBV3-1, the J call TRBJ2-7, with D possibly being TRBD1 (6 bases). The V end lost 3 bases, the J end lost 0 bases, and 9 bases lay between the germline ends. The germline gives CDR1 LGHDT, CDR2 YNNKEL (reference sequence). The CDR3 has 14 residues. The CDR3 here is CASSHSGDSYEQYF. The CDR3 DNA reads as TGTGCCAGCAGCCACTCAGGGGACTCCTACGAGCAGTACTTC.

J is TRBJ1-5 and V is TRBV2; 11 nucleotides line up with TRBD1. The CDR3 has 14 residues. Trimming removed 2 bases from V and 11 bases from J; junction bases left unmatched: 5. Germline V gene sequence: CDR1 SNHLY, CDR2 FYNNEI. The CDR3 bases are TGTGCCAGCAGTGAAAGTGGGACAGGGGGTACCCAGCATTTT. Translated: CASSESGTGGTQHF.

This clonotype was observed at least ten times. This chain's CDR3 is CASSSRRSGNNEQFF. The CDR3 DNA reads TGTGCCAGCAGCTCCCGGCGATCGGGGAACAATGAGCAGTTCTTC. The gene calls are TRBV7-9 and TRBJ2-1, with a possible D match to TRBD2 (5 bases). From germline, CDR1 is SEHNR and CDR2 FQNEAQ (reference sequence). The CDR3 length is 15 residues. The ends were cut back, 4 bases at V and 5 bases at J, with 15 bases in the middle.

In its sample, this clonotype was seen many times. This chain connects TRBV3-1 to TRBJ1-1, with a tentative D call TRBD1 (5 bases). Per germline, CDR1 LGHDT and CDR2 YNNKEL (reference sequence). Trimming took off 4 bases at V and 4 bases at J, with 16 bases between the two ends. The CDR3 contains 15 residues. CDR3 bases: TGTGCCAGCAGCCCCAGACCAAGGGGTACCACTGAAGCTTTCTTT. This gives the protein CASSPRPRGTTEAFF.

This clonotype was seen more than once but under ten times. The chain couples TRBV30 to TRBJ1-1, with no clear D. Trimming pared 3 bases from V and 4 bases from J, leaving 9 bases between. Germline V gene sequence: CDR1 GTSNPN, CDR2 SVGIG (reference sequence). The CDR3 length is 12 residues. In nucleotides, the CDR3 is TGTGCCTGGAGCAACGGGTTCACTGAAGCTTTCTTT. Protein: CAWSNGFTEAFF. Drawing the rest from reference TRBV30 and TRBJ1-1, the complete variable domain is SQTIHQWPATLVQPVGSPLSLECTVEGTSNPNLYWYRQAAGRGLQLLFYSVGIGQISSEVPQNLSASRPQDRQFILSSKKLLLSDSGFYLCAWSNGFTEAFFGQGTRLTVV.

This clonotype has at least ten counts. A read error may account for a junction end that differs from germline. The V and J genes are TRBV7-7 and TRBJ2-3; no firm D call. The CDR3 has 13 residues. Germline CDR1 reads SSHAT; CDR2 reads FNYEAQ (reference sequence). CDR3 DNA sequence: TGTGCTAGCAGCCGCACCGTTGATGATACGCAGTATTTT. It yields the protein CASSRTVDDTQYF. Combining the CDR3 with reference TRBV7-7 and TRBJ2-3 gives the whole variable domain GAGVSQSPRYKVTKRGQDVTLRCDPISSHATLYWYQQALGQGPEFLTYFNYEAQPDKSGLPSDRFSAERPEGSISTLTIQRTEQRDSAMYRCASSRTVDDTQYFGPGTRLTVL.

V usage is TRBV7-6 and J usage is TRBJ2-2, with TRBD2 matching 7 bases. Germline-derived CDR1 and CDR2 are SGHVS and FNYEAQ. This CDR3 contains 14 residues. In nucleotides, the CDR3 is TGTGCTTGGCGAGCTAGCGGTAACACCGGGGAGCTGTTTTTT. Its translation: CAWRASGNTGELFF.

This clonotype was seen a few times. CDR3 DNA: TGCAGTGCTAGAGAGACATCGGTGGATGAGCAGTTCTTC. Residues: CSARETSVDEQFF. The J gene is TRBJ2-1, the V gene TRBV20-1, with D unclear. This CDR3 has 13 amino acids. Deletions cut 0 bases from V and 8 bases from J, with 11 bases between. Germline assignment: CDR1 DFQATT and CDR2 SNEGSKA (reference sequence).

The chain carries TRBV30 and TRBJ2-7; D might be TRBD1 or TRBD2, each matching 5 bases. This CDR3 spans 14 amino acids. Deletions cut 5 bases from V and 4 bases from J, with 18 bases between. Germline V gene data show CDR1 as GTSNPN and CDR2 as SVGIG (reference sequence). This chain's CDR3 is CAWEPPGATYEQYF. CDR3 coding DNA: TGTGCCTGGGAACCACCCGGGGCTACGTACGAGCAGTACTTC.